This TCR beta chain is drawn from a study of blood T cell repertoires in COVID-19. Overall study: Acute and convalescent COVID-19 specimens originated in the United States, Italy and Spain. PBMCs, B-cell-depleted T cells, or T cells provided the cDNA or gDNA that made up the material.

From germline, CDR1 is LGHNT and CDR2 FRNRAP. V shed 6 bases and J shed 2 bases, with 22 bases lying between them. CDR3 length: 18 residues. How the authors handled the data: By means of reference gene primer amplification, nucleated cell counts were estimated. Some clones are missing from TCRdb's copy, which holds only in-frame ones; the method was immunoSEQ multiplex PCR. That table furnishes V, J and clone size, whereas the DNA furnished D and trimming. The sample lists about 150,000 clones, 75% to 90% occurring once. The clonotype originates from a woman in her thirties or forties with acute or convalescent COVID-19. Sequencing used peripheral blood. The J gene is TRBJ2-2, the V gene TRBV12-5; TRBD1 is a possible D gene (5 bases). The CDR3 nucleotides read TGTGCTAGTGGCCCTCTGTACCGCAGGGATACTAACACCGGGGAGCTGTTTTTT. It encodes CASGPLYRRDTNTGELFF.